These T cell receptor beta chains were read from a single sample in a study of T cell clonotyping in hematopoietic cell transplantation. Repertoires were generated with immunoSEQ multiplex PCR, while TCRdb's copy carries only in-frame clones and drops some. The sample lists around 13,000 clones; approximately 88% were seen once. The specimen comprised peripheral blood mononuclear cells, sampled before stem cell transplant. The receptors come from a man aged 55 to 70 with acute myeloid leukemia. Some clones in this sample may be carry-over from other donors' samples. CDR3s include the opening cysteine and the closing phenylalanine or tryptophan. Fields, in order: D gene, J gene, V gene, clone size, CDR3 DNA, CDR3 protein. A D gene is named only where the DNA matches it firmly. Part of the rows lack a size; the others show once, few, many or a class for expanded clones.

>TRBD2|TRBJ2-7|TRBV4-3|once
TGCGCCAGCAGCCAAAGGCTAGCGGGCGAGCAGTACTTC
CASSQRLAGEQYF
>TRBD2|TRBJ2-1|TRBV5-1|-
TGCGCCAGCAGCTTGGAGGGAGGGTTTTCCGAAACCCCGGTCGGCTCCTACAATGAGCAGTTCTTC
CASSLEGGFSETPVGSYNEQFF
>-|TRBJ2-1|TRBV14|-
TGTGCCAGCAGCCAAGCGCGATACAACCCCAACAATGAGCAGTTCTTC
CASSQARYNPNNEQFF
>-|TRBJ2-7|TRBV5-6|-
TGTGCCAGCAGCCCTGGCCATACCTACGAGCAGTACTTC
CASSPGHTYEQYF
>TRBD1|TRBJ2-7|TRBV15|-
TGTGCCACCAGCAGGGGACAGGGGGCTCGCGAGCAGTACTTC
CATSRGQGAREQYF
>TRBD2|TRBJ2-1|TRBV6-1|once
TGTGCCAGCAGTCTGACTAGCGGGGGGGAGAATGAGCAGTTCTTC
CASSLTSGGENEQFF
>-|TRBJ2-7|TRBV5-6|-
TGTGCCAGCAGCCCGGGGGATGGACGGAGTTCGTACTTC
CASSPGDGRSSYF
>-|TRBJ1-2|TRBV29-1|-
TGCAGCTTGGGGGGTTCGGATGGCTACACCTTC
CSLGGSDGYTF
>TRBD2|TRBJ2-2|TRBV29-1|once
TGCAGCGTGGGGGGGACGAACACCGGGGAGCTGTTTTTT
CSVGGTNTGELFF
>TRBD2|TRBJ2-1|TRBV29-1|-
TGCAGCGTAAAATCGGGACCGTCACACTTACCGCGGGGGAATGAGCAGTTCTTC
CSVKSGPSHLPRGNEQFF
>-|TRBJ2-3|TRBV5-6|-
TGTGCCAGCAGTTCCCTCGGGGGGCTAGGGGATACGCAGTATTTT
CASSSLGGLGDTQYF
>-|TRBJ1-2|TRBV10-1|-
TGCGCCAGCAGGGGGGTGGACGGCTATGGCTACACCTTC
CASRGVDGYGYTF
>-|TRBJ1-1|TRBV11-2|-
TGTGCCAGCACCGGACACCAGAACACTGAAGCTTTCTTT
CASTGHQNTEAFF
>-|TRBJ2-5|TRBV5-1|-
TGCGCCAGCAGCCCCGGGGGTTACCAAGAGACCCAGTACTTC
CASSPGGYQETQYF
>TRBD1|TRBJ2-5|TRBV15|-
TGTGCCACCAGCAGAGGAGGGACAGGGAGAGAGACCCAGTACTTC
CATSRGGTGRETQYF
>TRBD1|TRBJ1-5|TRBV30|-
TGTGCCTGGAGGACAGGGGGTGAGAGTCAGCCCCAGCATTTT
CAWRTGGESQPQHF
>-|TRBJ1-1|TRBV7-6|-
TGTGCCAGCAGCCCCTTACCGGAGAACACTGAAGCTTTCTTT
CASSPLPENTEAFF
>-|TRBJ2-7|TRBV7-9|-
TGTGCCAGCAGCTCGTCGGACAGATACGAGCAGTACTTC
CASSSSDRYEQYF
>-|TRBJ1-1|TRBV6-1|few
TGTGCCAGCAGTGAGGTAACCCGGGGGCCTGAAGCTTTCTTT
CASSEVTRGPEAFF
>-|TRBJ1-1|TRBV30|-
TGTGCCTGGAGTGTAGGGACTGAAGCTTTCTTT
CAWSVGTEAFF
>-|TRBJ2-7|TRBV7-8|-
TGTGCCAGCAGCTTAGAAACCTTCATGTACGAGCAGTACTTC
CASSLETFMYEQYF
>-|TRBJ2-7|TRBV30|-
TGTGCCTGGAGTGCCTGGGGCGAGCAGTACTTC
CAWSAWGEQYF
>-|TRBJ1-2|TRBV5-6|-
TGTGCCAGCAGGATTGGGGAGGGGGTTACCTATGGCTACACCTTC
CASRIGEGVTYGYTF
>-|TRBJ1-1|TRBV6-1|-
TGTGCCAGCACCCTTTCGGGAGGGGGCACTGAAGCTTTCTTT
CASTLSGGGTEAFF
>-|TRBJ2-5|TRBV7-9|-
TGTGCCAGCAGCTTTGAAACCGGAGGGGAGACCCAGTACTTC
CASSFETGGETQYF
>-|TRBJ2-7|TRBV14|-
TGTGCCAGCAGCCAAGGGCAGAACTCCTACGAGCAGTACTTC
CASSQGQNSYEQYF
>-|TRBJ1-4|TRBV7-8|-
TGTGCCAGCAGCTTTTCAGGCAGAGGTGAAAAACTGTTTTTT
CASSFSGRGEKLFF
>-|TRBJ1-5|TRBV30|-
TGTGCCTGGAGTGTAGAGAGTTTCGGGCCCCAGCATTTT
CAWSVESFGPQHF
>TRBD1|TRBJ1-4|TRBV2|-
TGTGCCAGCCGGGACAGGGTGAACCCAGGTGAAAAACTGTTTTTT
CASRDRVNPGEKLFF
>TRBD1|TRBJ2-5|TRBV4-2|-
TGTGCCAGCAGCCTATCCGACAGGGTACGGGAGACCCAGTACTTC
CASSLSDRVRETQYF
>-|TRBJ1-4|TRBV9|-
TGTGCCAGCAGCGTAGGGACGGAGAATGAAAAACTGTTTTTT
CASSVGTENEKLFF
>TRBD1|TRBJ2-3|TRBV5-1|-
TGCGCCAGCAGGTCAGGACAGGGAGATACGCAGTATTTT
CASRSGQGDTQYF
>-|TRBJ1-2|TRBV11-3|-
TGTGCCAGCAGCTTTTCGTTCGGTGGGCCCCAGGGTGGCTACACCTTC
CASSFSFGGPQGGYTF
>-|TRBJ1-2|TRBV6-5|-
TGTGCCAGCAGTTACTCAGGGATCTATGGCTACACCTTC
CASSYSGIYGYTF
>-|TRBJ2-7|TRBV6-1|-
TGTGCCAGCAGGGACAACTACGGCAGGTACGAGCAGTACTTC
CASRDNYGRYEQYF
>TRBD1|TRBJ1-2|TRBV6-5|-
TGTGCCAGCAGTTTTCGGACAGGGTTTGAAGGCTACACCTTC
CASSFRTGFEGYTF
>TRBD1|TRBJ1-2|TRBV10-3|-
TGTGCCATCAGTCGGACAGGGGGGAACTATGGCTACACCTTC
CAISRTGGNYGYTF
>-|TRBJ2-3|TRBV6-5|-
TGTGCCAGCAGTTACCCTAGCACAGATACGCAGTATTTT
CASSYPSTDTQYF
>-|TRBJ1-3|TRBV6-5|-
TGTGCCAGCAGTTACGACAGCTCCTCTGGAAACACCATATATTTT
CASSYDSSSGNTIYF
>TRBD1|TRBJ1-2|TRBV4-1|few
TGCGCCAGCAGCCAAGAAGGTGGGACAGGGTTTGACGGCTACACCTTC
CASSQEGGTGFDGYTF
>TRBD1|TRBJ2-5|TRBV6-6|once
TGTGCCAGCAGTTACCTCACAGGGGGCGAAGAGACCCAGTACTTC
CASSYLTGGEETQYF
>-|TRBJ2-1|TRBV4-1|-
TGCGCCAGCAGCCAATTAAAGACAGTGAGCTCCTACAATGAGCAGTTCTTC
CASSQLKTVSSYNEQFF
>TRBD1|TRBJ2-7|TRBV5-1|once
TGCGCCAGCAGCTTGGAATGGGGGACAGTTAGTTCCGAGCAGTACTTC
CASSLEWGTVSSEQYF
>-|TRBJ1-1|TRBV11-2|-
TGTGCCAGCAGCTTAGTCGATTGGGGATCTGAAGCTTTCTTT
CASSLVDWGSEAFF
>TRBD1|TRBJ2-5|TRBV2|-
TGTGCCAGCAGTCGGGACAGGGGGTCCGAAGAGACCCAGTACTTC
CASSRDRGSEETQYF
>TRBD1|TRBJ1-2|TRBV7-2|-
TGTGCCAGCAGCCTTGAACGTAGACCGGGACAGCCTTTAACCTTC
CASSLERRPGQPLTF
>TRBD1|TRBJ1-5|TRBV6-1|-
TGTGCCAGCAGTGGAAGGACAGGGTGGGGCAATCAGCCCCAGCATTTT
CASSGRTGWGNQPQHF
>TRBD1|TRBJ2-5|TRBV7-9|once
TGTGCCAGCAGCTCCCCGGACAGGGGGCGGCAAGAGATCCAGTACTTC
CASSSPDRGRQEIQYF
>-|TRBJ1-1|TRBV29-1|-
TGCAGCGTTGAAGAGGATACCGTGAACACTGAAGCTTTCTTT
CSVEEDTVNTEAFF
>-|TRBJ2-1|TRBV2|-
TGTGCCAGCAGTGAAAGGGCACCATACAATGAGCAGTTCTTC
CASSERAPYNEQFF
>-|TRBJ1-2|TRBV6-1|few
TGTGCCAGCAGTGAAGAAACAGGACACCCGTCTAACTATGGCTACACCTTC
CASSEETGHPSNYGYTF
>TRBD1|TRBJ1-2|TRBV9|-
TGTGCCAGCAGCCCCGGACAGGGGGCGTATGGCTACACCTTC
CASSPGQGAYGYTF
>-|TRBJ2-3|TRBV7-2|-
TGTGCCAGCAGCTTGGCCGGAACTGGCGCAGATACGCAGTATTTT
CASSLAGTGADTQYF
>TRBD1|TRBJ2-7|TRBV5-4|-
TGTGCCAGCGGGACAGGGGCCTACGAGCAGTACTTC
CASGTGAYEQYF
>-|TRBJ1-1|TRBV5-4|once
TGTGCCAGCAGCTTGGAGCCAGGGACCATGAACACTGAAGCTTTCTTT
CASSLEPGTMNTEAFF
>TRBD1|TRBJ2-2|TRBV7-2|-
TGTGCCAGCAGCCGCTCGACAGGGGTGAACACCGGGGAGCTGTTTTTT
CASSRSTGVNTGELFF
>-|TRBJ1-5|TRBV29-1|once
TGCAGCGTCCTGACCTATCAGCCCCAGCATTTT
CSVLTYQPQHF
>-|TRBJ2-6|TRBV18|-
TGTGCCAGCTCACCACCCGGTGTGGGCTCTGGGGCCAACGTCCTGACTTTC
CASSPPGVGSGANVLTF